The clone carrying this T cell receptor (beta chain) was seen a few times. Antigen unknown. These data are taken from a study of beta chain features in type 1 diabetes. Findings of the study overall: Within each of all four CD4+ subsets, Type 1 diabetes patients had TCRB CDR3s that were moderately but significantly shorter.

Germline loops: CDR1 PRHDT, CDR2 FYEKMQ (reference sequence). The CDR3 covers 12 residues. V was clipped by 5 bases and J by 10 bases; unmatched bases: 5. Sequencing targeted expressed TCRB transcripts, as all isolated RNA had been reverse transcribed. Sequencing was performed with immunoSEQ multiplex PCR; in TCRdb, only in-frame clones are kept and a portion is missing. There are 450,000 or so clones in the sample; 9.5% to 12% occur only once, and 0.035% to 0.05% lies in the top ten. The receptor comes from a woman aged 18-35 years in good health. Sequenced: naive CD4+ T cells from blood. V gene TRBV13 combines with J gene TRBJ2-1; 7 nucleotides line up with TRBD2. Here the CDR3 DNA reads TGTGCCAGCAGCGTTAAGCGGGACGAGCAGTTCTTC. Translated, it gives CASSVKRDEQFF.